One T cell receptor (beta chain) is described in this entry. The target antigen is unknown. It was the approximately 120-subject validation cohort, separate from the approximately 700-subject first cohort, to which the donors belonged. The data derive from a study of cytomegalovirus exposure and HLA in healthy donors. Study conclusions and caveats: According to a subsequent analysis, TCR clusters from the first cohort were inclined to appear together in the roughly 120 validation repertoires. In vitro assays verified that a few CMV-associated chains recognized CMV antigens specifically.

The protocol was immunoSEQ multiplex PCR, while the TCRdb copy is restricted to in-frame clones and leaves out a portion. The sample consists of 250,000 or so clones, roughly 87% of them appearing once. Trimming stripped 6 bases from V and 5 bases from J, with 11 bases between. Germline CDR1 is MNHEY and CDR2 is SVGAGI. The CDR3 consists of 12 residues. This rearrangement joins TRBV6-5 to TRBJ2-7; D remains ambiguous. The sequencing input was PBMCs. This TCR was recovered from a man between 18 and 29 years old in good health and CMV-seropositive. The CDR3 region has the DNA TGTGCCAGCAGAACCCGGTTCCACGAGCAGTACTTC. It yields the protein CASRTRFHEQYF.